This passage covers 20 T cell receptor beta chains from one sample sequenced in a study of shared clonotypes between healthy human individuals. The naive CD8 population came from CD45RO-negative cells selected for CCR7, without terminally differentiated effector memory CD45RA+ cells. Method: immunoSEQ multiplex PCR; TCRdb's copy keeps in-frame clones and lacks some. The data show some 2.1 million clones, roughly 93% seen once. Sequencing was carried out using naive CD8+ T cells from PBMCs. The source is a man aged 18 to 30 in good health. Some clones in this sample may be carry-over from other donors' samples.

Only one count was recorded for this clone. CDR3 in amino acids: CASSYFAAGAYEQYF. For the CDR3, the DNA is TGTGCCAGCAGTTACTTCGCGGCTGGGGCCTACGAGCAGTACTTC. The chain carries TRBV6-5 and TRBJ2-7; D call uncertain. The CDR3 spans 15 residues. Germline CDR1 is MNHEY and CDR2 is SVGAGI. Trimming left V 1 base short and J 2 bases short, with 12 bases between.

This sequence joins TRBV11-2 and TRBJ1-2; D remains unclear. V was trimmed by 5 bases and J by 2 bases, leaving 15 bases between them. The CDR3 sequence is 15 residues long. Germline V gives CDR1 SGHAT, CDR2 FQNNGV. CDR3 loop: CASSGRDGMNYGYTF. For the CDR3, the DNA is TGTGCCAGCAGCGGGAGAGACGGGATGAACTATGGCTACACCTTC.

Of note for this clone: Distinct nucleotide sequences in the sample also encode this CDR3. This chain connects TRBV4-1 to TRBJ1-1; D remains ambiguous. From germline, CDR1 is MGHRA and CDR2 YSYEKL. This CDR3 spans 13 amino acids. V was pared by 3 bases and J by 0 bases, with 5 bases between. CDR3 region: CASSQGMNTEAFF. DNA of the CDR3: TGCGCCAGCAGCCAGGGGATGAACACTGAAGCTTTCTTT.

This clone occurred once. The chain recombines TRBV2 with TRBJ2-5, with 7 nucleotides matching TRBD1. Germline V gene data show CDR1 as SNHLY and CDR2 as FYNNEI. J lost 1 base, V lost 5 bases, and 13 bases had no gene match. This CDR3 is built from 17 residues. The CDR3 spells CASSKRPPNRGQETQYF. Written as DNA, the CDR3 is TGTGCCAGCAGTAAACGTCCACCTAACAGGGGCCAAGAGACCCAGTACTTC.

This clone was observed a handful of times. The chain links TRBV28 to TRBJ1-2; D not resolved. This CDR3 has 13 amino acids. Germline lookup yields CDR1 MDHEN and CDR2 SYDVKM. The V end lost 2 bases, the J end lost 6 bases, and 10 bases lay between the germline ends. The CDR3 DNA is TGTGCCAGCAGTTTAGGGCTGCTTGATGGCTACACCTTC. Amino acid sequence: CASSLGLLDGYTF.

The chain uses TRBV6-5 and TRBJ2-5; tentative D call: TRBD1 (6 bases). The CDR3 length is 13 residues. The germline gives CDR1 MNHEY, CDR2 SVGAGI. Trimming took off 6 bases at V and 5 bases at J, with 13 bases between the two ends. The DNA of the CDR3 is TGTGCCAGCAGCCCCAGGGGCTGGGAGACCCAGTACTTC. Translating it yields CASSPRGWETQYF.

The chain carries TRBV9 and TRBJ2-1; D is undetermined. There are 15 residues in the CDR3. Trimming stripped 0 bases from V and 7 bases from J, with 14 bases between. Germline CDR1 is SGDLS and CDR2 is YYNGEE. The CDR3 is CASSVGSGLGNEQFF. CDR3 DNA sequence: TGTGCCAGCAGCGTAGGTTCGGGTCTTGGTAATGAGCAGTTCTTC. The full variable domain, rest sourced from reference TRBV9 and TRBJ2-1, is DSGVTQTPKHLITATGQRVTLRCSPRSGDLSVYWYQQSLDQGLQFLIQYYNGEERAKGNILERFSAQQFPDLHSELNLSSLELGDSALYFCASSVGSGLGNEQFFGPGTRLTVL.

V gene TRBV4-2 combines with J gene TRBJ2-1; possibly TRBD1 or TRBD2 for D (5 bases each). Germline CDR1 is LGHNA and CDR2 is YNFKEQ. V was pared by 3 bases and J by 4 bases, with 19 bases between. This CDR3 comprises 17 residues. CDR3 nucleotide sequence: TGTGCCAGCAGCCATACAAGGGGCGGGCACTCATACAATGAGCAGTTCTTC. Its protein is CASSHTRGGHSYNEQFF.

Only one count was recorded for this clone. The chain couples TRBV29-1 to TRBJ2-7, with D possibly matching TRBD1 (6 bases). V was shortened by 6 bases and J by 0 bases, with 21 bases between the two germline ends. In germline, CDR1 is SQVTM, CDR2 ANQGSEA. This CDR3 contains 16 residues. The CDR3 reads CSVAHHDRKSSYEQYF. CDR3 nucleotide sequence: TGCAGCGTCGCACACCACGACAGGAAAAGCTCCTACGAGCAGTACTTC.

This chain connects TRBV4-3 to TRBJ2-3, with 8 bases lining up with TRBD2. The V segment lost 3 bases and the J segment 3 bases; nucleotides outside the gene matches: 5. The length of the CDR3 is 15 residues. Germline V gene sequence: CDR1 LGHNA, CDR2 YSLEER. This chain's CDR3 is CASSHSAGETDTQYF. The DNA for the CDR3 is TGCGCCAGCAGCCATTCAGCGGGGGAAACAGATACGCAGTATTTT.

The genes are TRBV9 and TRBJ1-4; the D is unclear. Trimming removed 3 bases from V and 9 bases from J, with 12 bases in between. Looked up from germline, CDR1 is SGDLS and CDR2 is YYNGEE. The CDR3 runs to 13 residues. As DNA, the CDR3 is TGTGCCAGCAGCGGTTCCGTGGCTCAAAAACTGTTTTTT. Translating gives CASSGSVAQKLFF.

The chain combines TRBV9 with TRBJ1-1, with TRBD1 identical over 9 bases. This CDR3 contains 15 residues. V lost 3 bases and J lost 3; bases outside the gene matches: 6. Germline CDR1 SGDLS, CDR2 YYNGEE. CDR3 bases: TGTGCCAGCAGCGAAGGGGACAGGGTTTACACTGAAGCTTTCTTT. This encodes CASSEGDRVYTEAFF.

The chain uses TRBV28 and TRBJ1-2; 10 nucleotides align to TRBD1. The CDR3 contains 15 residues. Germline CDR1 and CDR2: MDHEN and SYDVKM. V was pared by 6 bases and J by 7 bases, with 11 bases of the junction left unmatched. The chain's CDR3 is CASRETGTGDGGYTF. CDR3 nucleotides: TGTGCCAGCAGGGAGACCGGGACAGGGGACGGTGGCTACACCTTC.

A remark on this clone: Other DNA sequences in the same sample also yield this CDR3. This chain uses TRBV18 with TRBJ1-5; 8 bases are a match to TRBD1. After removal of 3 bases from V and 2 bases from J, the junction contained 3 bases not matched to a gene. CDR1 is KGHSH and CDR2 is LQKENI in the germline V gene. CDR3 length: 15 amino acids. This CDR3 is CASSPGQGGNQPQHF. CDR3 DNA sequence: TGTGCCAGCTCACCCGGACAGGGCGGCAATCAGCCCCAGCATTTT.

The V gene is TRBV27, the J gene TRBJ1-2; 9 bases align to TRBD1. Germline trimming cut 4 bases from V and 4 bases from J; bases unmatched to any gene: 4. There are 14 residues in the CDR3. The germline CDR1 and CDR2 sequences are MNHEY and SMNVEV (reference sequence). CDR3 region: CASSSGQGFYGYTF. CDR3 DNA sequence: TGTGCCAGCAGTTCCGGACAGGGGTTCTATGGCTACACCTTC.

The rearrangement links TRBV19 to TRBJ1-2, with D unresolved. Trimming pared 9 bases from V and 7 bases from J, leaving 12 bases between. CDR1 is LNHDA and CDR2 is SQIVND in the germline V gene (reference sequence). The CDR3 length is 11 residues. CDR3 residues: CASWGSGGYTF. As DNA, the CDR3 is TGTGCCAGCTGGGGTTCCGGTGGCTACACCTTC. Supplemented by reference TRBV19 and TRBJ1-2, the full variable domain reads DGGITQSPKYLFRKEGQNVTLSCEQNLNHDAMYWYRQDPGQGLRLIYYSQIVNDFQKGDIAEGYSVSREKKESFPLTVTSAQKNPTAFYLCASWGSGGYTFGSGTRLTVV.

This sequence joins TRBV11-2 and TRBJ2-1, with a weak D call TRBD2 (5 bases). CDR1 and CDR2 from the germline V gene are SGHAT and FQNNGV. Deletions cut 0 bases from V and 3 bases from J, with 21 bases between. The CDR3 runs to 19 residues. Here the CDR3 reads CASSLDLSSGTTYYNEQFF. The CDR3 DNA reads TGTGCCAGCAGCTTAGATTTGTCCAGCGGAACGACTTACTACAATGAGCAGTTCTTC.

This clone was detected once. The V and J genes are TRBV7-3 and TRBJ2-1; D unclear. The CDR3 contains 15 residues. V was pared by 2 bases and J by 3 bases, with 11 bases between. Germline V lookup: CDR1 SGHTA, CDR2 FQGTGA. This CDR3 is CASSLPPHDYNEQFF. CDR3 bases: TGTGCCAGCAGCTTACCCCCACATGACTACAATGAGCAGTTCTTC. Looking up the rest from reference TRBV7-3 and TRBJ2-1 gives the full variable domain: GAGVSQTPSNKVTEKGKYVELRCDPISGHTALYWYRQSLGQGPEFLIYFQGTGAADDSGLPNDRFFAVRPEGSVSTLKIQRTERGDSAVYLCASSLPPHDYNEQFFGPGTRLTVL.

V is TRBV11-2 and J is TRBJ1-1; D is perhaps TRBD1 (5 bases). Trimming shortened V by 5 bases and J by 5 bases, and 15 bases separated the two germline ends. From germline, CDR1 is SGHAT and CDR2 FQNNGV. The CDR3 runs to 14 residues. The CDR3 DNA follows: TGTGCCAGCAGCAAATATTCGAGGGGTACTGAAGCTTTCTTT. The encoded protein is CASSKYSRGTEAFF.

Concerning this clone itself: Within the sample, other DNA sequences also encode this same CDR3. The chain joins TRBV7-9 to TRBJ2-3; no definite D call. V was cut by 1 base and J by 1 base, with 6 bases left in between. This CDR3 comprises 14 residues. CDR1 is SEHNR, CDR2 FQNEAQ, per germline (reference sequence). The DNA for the CDR3 is TGTGCCAGCAGCTTAGTACTGGGCACAGATACGCAGTATTTT. Translated, it gives CASSLVLGTDTQYF. The full variable domain, in which reference TRBV7-9 and TRBJ2-3 provide the parts outside the CDR3, is DTGVSQNPRHKITKRGQNVTFRCDPISEHNRLYWYRQTLGQGPEFLTYFQNEAQLEKSRLLSDRFSAERPKGSFSTLEIQRTEQGDSAMYLCASSLVLGTDTQYFGPGTRLTVL.